This TCR beta chain was profiled in a study of neurological immune-mediated disorders. The table lists this clonotype with many counts. TCRdb redid the calling of the 5' RACE reads with MiXCR, one entry per CDR3 protein. The sample has more than 60,000 distinct CDR3 sequences, roughly 3.5% seen once. The CDR3 length is 15 residues. V dropped 4 bases and J dropped 4; count of bases not matched to a gene: 7. Germline CDR1 reads SGHRS; CDR2 reads YFSETQ. The sequencing input was PBMCs. This receptor was obtained from a woman in her forties or fifties with multiple sclerosis. V is TRBV5-1 and J is TRBJ2-2; 7 bases are a match to TRBD1. CDR3 nucleotide sequence: TGCGCCAGCAGCCGACCAGGGGGAGTCACCGGGGAGCTGTTTTTT. Translating gives CASSRPGGVTGELFF.